The present TCR beta chain was sequenced within a study of cytotoxic CD8 clonotypes in ibrutinib-treated CLL. In the study overall: Each sample contained, on average, approximately 270,000 productive templates and 94,000 or so productive rearrangements. Study-level findings and limits: At progression, clonality fell back toward baseline after rising at ibrutinib response.

Regarding this clone: Antigen: not known.

Method: immunoSEQ multiplex PCR; TCRdb's copy keeps in-frame clones and lacks some. This sample has some 150,000 clones; approximately 77% occur once, and the top ten carry approximately 28%. The CDR3 length is 17 residues. J gave up 0 bases and V 0 bases, and 5 bases lay outside the gene matches. Looked up from germline, CDR1 is SGHVS and CDR2 is FQNEAQ. The V gene is TRBV7-8, the J gene TRBJ2-3, with 8 bases matching TRBD1. The receptor was isolated from a human donor with chronic lymphocytic leukemia. The specimen was PBMCs, collected after 12 months of ibrutinib treatment. Here the CDR3 reads CASSLAGQGASTDTQYF. The CDR3 nucleotides are TGTGCCAGCAGCTTAGCTGGGCAGGGGGCTAGCACAGATACGCAGTATTTT.